Following are 26 T cell receptor beta chains from one sample sequenced in a study of T cell repertoires in ileal Crohn's disease. Assay used: immunoSEQ multiplex PCR; TCRdb lists only in-frame clones, some missing. The sample yields 55,000 to 65,000 clones, around nine tenths seen once. Time point described: neoterminal ileum biopsy at postoperative endoscopy, about 6 months after surgery. The sample consisted of ileal tissue. The receptors derive from an adult with Crohn's disease.

The rearrangement joins TRBV19 to TRBJ2-7; TRBD1 matches at 9 bases. The CDR3 sequence is 14 residues long. CDR1 and CDR2 (germline): LNHDA, SQIVND (reference sequence). The V segment lost 3 bases and the J segment 5 bases; nucleotides outside the gene matches: 5. CDR3 in amino acids: CASSIGTGKHEQYF. The CDR3 nucleotides read TGTGCCAGTAGTATCGGGACAGGGAAACACGAGCAGTACTTC. Variable domain in full (rest from reference TRBV19 and TRBJ2-7): DGGITQSPKYLFRKEGQNVTLSCEQNLNHDAMYWYRQDPGQGLRLIYYSQIVNDFQKGDIAEGYSVSREKKESFPLTVTSAQKNPTAFYLCASSIGTGKHEQYFGPGTRLTVT.

The chain is built from TRBV29-1 and TRBJ1-1; a weak D match, TRBD1 (6 bases). In germline, CDR1 is SQVTM, CDR2 ANQGSEA. V was clipped by 7 bases and J by 0 bases, with 9 bases between them. This CDR3 region has 12 residues. As DNA, the CDR3 is TGCAGCGGGACAGTAATGAACACTGAAGCTTTCTTT. It specifies CSGTVMNTEAFF.

The rearrangement links TRBV5-1 to TRBJ1-1; 10 positions agree with TRBD1. There are 15 residues in the CDR3. Germline V gene sequence: CDR1 SGHRS, CDR2 YFSETQ. The V and J ends lost 3 bases and 5 bases, in that order; junction bases with no gene match: 7. DNA for the CDR3: TGCGCCAGCAGCTGGACAGGGGGTAGTAATACTGAAGCTTTCTTT. Its translation: CASSWTGGSNTEAFF.

This rearrangement joins TRBV7-6 to TRBJ1-5; TRBD1 might be the D (6 bases). CDR3 length: 14 residues. The germline gives CDR1 SGHVS, CDR2 FNYEAQ. V was pared by 5 bases and J by 8 bases, with 16 bases between. For the CDR3, the DNA is TGTGCCAGCAGCGGAGGACAGCCCGGAGAGCCCCAGCATTTT. Encoded protein: CASSGGQPGEPQHF.

The chain is built from TRBV5-1 and TRBJ2-3; D call uncertain. The CDR3 extends over 11 amino acids. Germline V gives CDR1 SGHRS, CDR2 YFSETQ. Trimming took 2 bases from V and 5 from J, leaving 3 bases between them. The CDR3 sequence is CASSFGDTQYF. DNA for the CDR3: TGCGCCAGCAGCTTCGGAGATACGCAGTATTTT.

J is TRBJ2-2 and V is TRBV29-1; D not resolved. CDR3 length: 13 amino acids. Germline values: CDR1 SQVTM, CDR2 ANQGSEA. V lost 0 bases to trimming and J lost 4 bases, with 6 bases between them. DNA for the CDR3: TGCAGCGTTGAAGAGTCAGTCACCGGGGAGCTGTTTTTT. Its protein product is CSVEESVTGELFF.

The chain links TRBV7-8 to TRBJ2-4; 9 bases line up with TRBD1. Trimming at V came to 6 bases and at J to 2 bases, leaving 8 bases not matched to a gene. Germline-derived CDR1 and CDR2 are SGHVS and FQNEAQ. This CDR3 is 16 amino acids long. The CDR3 loop is CASRLDRGFTKNIQYF. The DNA for the CDR3 is TGTGCCAGCAGGCTGGACAGGGGATTTACCAAAAACATTCAGTACTTC.

This clone showed up just a few times. A read error may produce the germline difference seen at one junction end. The chain is built from TRBV13 and TRBJ2-1; 8 bases are a match to TRBD2. Germline V gene data show CDR1 as PRHDT and CDR2 as FYEKMQ (reference sequence). This CDR3 spans 11 amino acids. Written as DNA, the CDR3 is TGTGCCAGCAGCCCCCAGCGGGAGTTGCTCTTC. Its protein is CASSPQRELLF. Drawing the rest from reference TRBV13 and TRBJ2-1, the complete variable domain is AAGVIQSPRHLIKEKRETATLKCYPIPRHDTVYWYQQGPGQDPQFLISFYEKMQSDKGSIPDRFSAQQFSDYHSELNMSSLELGDSALYFCASSPQRELLFGPGTRLTVL.

CDR3 in amino acids: CASSFLKLLAGASTDTQYF. CDR3 in DNA: TGTGCCAGCAGTTTCTTAAAACTCCTAGCGGGGGCTAGCACAGATACGCAGTATTTT. The rearrangement links TRBV27 to TRBJ2-3, with 10 bases identical to TRBD2. Looked up from germline, CDR1 is MNHEY and CDR2 is SMNVEV (reference sequence). The CDR3 runs 19 residues. V lost 3 bases to trimming and J lost 0 bases; unmatched junction nucleotides: 12.

This clone was seen a few times. The rearrangement joins TRBV2 to TRBJ1-5; D possibly corresponds to TRBD1 (6 bases). CDR3 size: 13 residues. The V gene lost 4 bases and the J gene lost 9 bases, with 13 bases spanning the gap. Germline values: CDR1 SNHLY, CDR2 FYNNEI. CDR3 coding DNA: TGTGCCAGCAGTGTATCAGGGGTTGGGCCCCAGCATTTT. This encodes CASSVSGVGPQHF.

CDR3 in DNA: TGTGCCATCAGTGTGTCCGACTCCTCGGGCAATCAGCCCCAGCATTTT. Amino acid sequence: CAISVSDSSGNQPQHF. The gene calls are TRBV10-3 and TRBJ1-5; unclear D gene. Germline V gene lookup returns CDR1 ENHRY and CDR2 SYGVKD. The CDR3 contains 16 residues. V lost 4 bases and J lost 2, with 15 bases in between.

This rearrangement joins TRBV27 to TRBJ1-3; the D gene is possibly TRBD1 (6 bases). Germline V gene lookup returns CDR1 MNHEY and CDR2 SMNVEV (reference sequence). CDR3 length: 14 amino acids. V lost 5 bases and J 2 bases, leaving 10 bases between the germline ends. CDR3: CASSVRGPGNTIYF. The CDR3 nucleotides are TGTGCCAGCAGTGTCAGGGGACCTGGAAACACCATATATTTT.

The chain links TRBV2 to TRBJ2-3; 8 bases agree with TRBD2. This CDR3 is 14 amino acids long. Trimming removed 6 bases from V and 1 base from J; junction bases left unmatched: 3. In germline, CDR1 is SNHLY, CDR2 FYNNEI. The CDR3: CASRRAGGTDTQYF. The CDR3 DNA is TGTGCCAGCAGGAGAGCGGGGGGCACAGATACGCAGTATTTT.

This chain connects TRBV7-2 to TRBJ1-5; D may be TRBD1 (5 bases). Germline V gene sequence: CDR1 SGHTA, CDR2 FQGNSA. This CDR3 is built from 15 residues. Deletions cut 1 base from V and 4 bases from J, with 11 bases between. The CDR3 coding sequence is TGTGCCAGCAGCTTAGTCTCAGGGCAAAATCAGCCCCAGCATTTT. It codes for CASSLVSGQNQPQHF.

The DNA for the CDR3 is TGTGCCAGCAGTGAACAAACTGATAGCAATCAGCCCCAGCATTTT. As protein: CASSEQTDSNQPQHF. This chain uses TRBV6-1 with TRBJ1-5; D call uncertain. This CDR3 comprises 15 residues. CDR1 is MNHNS, CDR2 SASEGT, per germline. Between the trimmed V and J ends, which lost 2 bases and 0 bases, there was a span of 8 bases.

The genes are TRBV2 and TRBJ1-2; a possible D gene is TRBD1 (5 bases). Per germline, CDR1 SNHLY and CDR2 FYNNEI. The CDR3 is 13 residues long. V lost 6 bases, J lost 3 bases, and 11 bases lay in between. The CDR3 sequence: CASRKQVDYGYTF. CDR3 sequence (DNA): TGTGCCAGCAGGAAACAGGTTGACTATGGCTACACCTTC. Full variable domain (outside the CDR3, taken from reference TRBV2 and TRBJ1-2): EPEVTQTPSHQVTQMGQEVILRCVPISNHLYFYWYRQILGQKVEFLVSFYNNEISEKSEIFDDQFSVERPDGSNFTLKIRSTKLEDSAMYFCASRKQVDYGYTFGSGTRLTVV.

The chain uses TRBV5-1 and TRBJ2-6; possibly TRBD2 for D (5 bases). Per germline, CDR1 SGHRS and CDR2 YFSETQ. The CDR3 is 17 residues long. Trimming pared 4 bases from V and 0 bases from J, leaving 14 bases between. CDR3 coding DNA: TGCGCCAGCAGCAGGGCCAGCGGAGTCTCTGGGGCCAACGTCCTGACTTTC. Its protein product is CASSRASGVSGANVLTF.

The rearrangement joins TRBV19 to TRBJ2-3, with TRBD2 identical over 9 bases. Germline V CDR1 and CDR2: LNHDA, SQIVND (reference sequence). This CDR3 region has 16 residues. The junction had 11 bases not matched to a gene; V was cut back by 6 bases and J by 4 bases. CDR3 bases: TGTGCCAGTAGCGACATTAGCGGGAGAATCGCAGATACGCAGTATTTT. Its protein product is CASSDISGRIADTQYF. Full variable domain (remainder filled in from reference TRBV19 and TRBJ2-3): DGGITQSPKYLFRKEGQNVTLSCEQNLNHDAMYWYRQDPGQGLRLIYYSQIVNDFQKGDIAEGYSVSREKKESFPLTVTSAQKNPTAFYLCASSDISGRIADTQYFGPGTRLTVL.

This clone was seen a few times. The chain recombines TRBV19 with TRBJ1-1; 8 bases match TRBD1. The germline gives CDR1 LNHDA, CDR2 SQIVND (reference sequence). The CDR3 covers 13 residues. J was trimmed by 6 bases and V by 7 bases; bases with no gene match: 7. CDR3 sequence reads: CASKAGGSAEAFF. CDR3 DNA sequence: TGTGCCAGTAAAGCAGGGGGCAGTGCTGAAGCTTTCTTT.

The genes are TRBV5-1 and TRBJ2-1, with TRBD2 identical over 14 bases. In germline, CDR1 is SGHRS, CDR2 YFSETQ. The ends lost 3 bases at V and 4 bases at J; junction bases unmatched: 9. The length of the CDR3 is 18 residues. DNA of the CDR3: TGCGCCAGCAGCTGGGGACTAGCGGGAGTGGGGAGATACAATGAGCAGTTCTTC. As protein: CASSWGLAGVGRYNEQFF.

The chain couples TRBV2 to TRBJ2-2; 12 positions agree with TRBD1. Germline trimming cut 6 bases from V and 7 bases from J; bases unmatched to any gene: 9. The CDR3 loop spans 16 amino acids. Germline CDR1 and CDR2: SNHLY and FYNNEI. The CDR3 loop reads CASRNGTGGVGGELFF. In DNA, the CDR3 is TGTGCCAGCAGAAACGGGACAGGGGGCGTCGGCGGGGAGCTGTTTTTT.

The rearrangement joins TRBV19 to TRBJ1-2, with D perhaps TRBD1 (5 bases). With 10 bases removed from V and 6 bases from J, the gap between germline ends came to 12 bases. This CDR3 comprises 11 residues. Germline CDR1 and CDR2: LNHDA and SQIVND (reference sequence). Written as DNA, the CDR3 is TGTGCCACCCGCCGGGGGGATGGCTACACCTTC. It encodes CATRRGDGYTF.

This clone was seen more than once but under ten times. The chain is built from TRBV19 and TRBJ1-1; D is unclear. Germline CDR1 is LNHDA and CDR2 is SQIVND (reference sequence). The CDR3 totals 12 residues. The V end lost 7 bases, the J end lost 10 bases, and 16 bases lay between the germline ends. This chain's CDR3 is CASKMGGVGAFF. The DNA for the CDR3 is TGTGCCAGTAAGATGGGCGGGGTAGGAGCTTTCTTT.

The rearrangement joins TRBV5-1 to TRBJ1-2; no reliable D call. The V and J ends lost 0 bases and 5 bases respectively, with 14 bases between them. Looked up from germline, CDR1 is SGHRS and CDR2 is YFSETQ. The CDR3 runs 15 residues. In DNA, the CDR3 is TGCGCCAGCAGCTTGGAAGGTTGGGGAGAGTATGGCTACACCTTC. Its translation: CASSLEGWGEYGYTF.

This rearrangement joins TRBV4-2 to TRBJ1-5, with a tentative D call TRBD1 (5 bases). Germline values: CDR1 LGHNA, CDR2 YNFKEQ. CDR3 length: 16 residues. V was clipped by 1 base and J by 4 bases, with 14 bases between them. CDR3 DNA sequence: TGTGCCAGCAGCCAAGTAGGGCAGGGTGGAAATCAGCCCCAGCATTTT. Protein: CASSQVGQGGNQPQHF.

This rearrangement joins TRBV4-1 to TRBJ2-5, with a possible D match to TRBD1 (8 bases). Per the germline V gene, CDR1 is MGHRA and CDR2 is YSYEKL. Trimming removed 6 bases from V and 7 bases from J, with 30 bases in between. The CDR3 contains 18 residues. The CDR3 sequence is CASSVSRGAGQGGGTQYF. Here the CDR3 DNA reads TGCGCCAGCAGTGTTAGCCGTGGTGCAGGACAGGGCGGGGGGACCCAGTACTTC.